Detailed here is one T cell receptor beta chain. The authors ran two nested PCRs of around 15 and 10 cycles on TCRalpha and TCRbeta cDNA. Following a re-call of the 5' RACE reads, TCRdb has one entry per CDR3 protein and lacks DNA. Recorded for this sample: 300,000 to 400,000 distinct CDR3 sequences. This entry is derived from a study of monozygotic twins with inflammatory bowel disease. This CDR3 region has 16 residues. Germline V gene lookup returns CDR1 MDHEN and CDR2 SYDVKM. The clonotype originates from a human donor with ulcerative colitis or Crohn's disease, or a healthy co-twin of an affected twin (not recorded which). V usage is TRBV28 and J usage is TRBJ2-7; as DNA is missing, the TRBD1 call by TCRdb cannot be tested. What was sequenced was blood. CDR3: CASLGQGANRLYEQYF.